Shown below are 21 T cell receptor beta chains from a single sample sequenced in a study of radiation and T cells in renal cell carcinoma. Clones were read by immunoSEQ multiplex PCR, and TCRdb kept only the in-frame ones, dropping some. This sample yields 150,000 to 200,000 clones, of which about 87% are seen a single time; approximately 11% belongs to the top ten. Described time point: blood 4 weeks post-SBRT, at nephrectomy. The treatment: 15 Gy SBRT to primary tumor, nephrectomy 4 weeks later. The sequences come from blood, collected from a patient whose treatment included radiotherapy and nephrectomy. All receptors come from a woman aged 45 to 65 with renal cell carcinoma.

V is TRBV7-6 and J is TRBJ1-3; D remains unclear. The CDR3 length is 13 residues. Per the germline V gene, CDR1 is SGHVS and CDR2 is FNYEAQ. Trimming took off 5 bases at V and 5 bases at J, with 10 bases between the two ends. CDR3 loop: CASSEGLRNTIYF. The CDR3 nucleotides read TGTGCCAGCAGCGAGGGTCTCAGAAACACCATATATTTT.

The chain recombines TRBV2 with TRBJ1-1; tentative D call: TRBD1 (5 bases). CDR3 length: 13 residues. Germline V lookup: CDR1 SNHLY, CDR2 FYNNEI. V gave up 10 bases and J gave up 3 bases, with 15 bases separating them. Here the CDR3 reads CATLWGLDTEAFF. In DNA, the CDR3 is TGTGCCACCCTCTGGGGGTTGGACACTGAAGCTTTCTTT.

This chain joins TRBV19 and TRBJ1-5; weak D call: TRBD1 (5 bases). This CDR3 is built from 15 residues. V shed 6 bases and J shed 4 bases, with 16 bases lying between them. The germline gives CDR1 LNHDA, CDR2 SQIVND (reference sequence). CDR3 nucleotide sequence: TGTGCCAGTAGCTTCGGTGGGGGGGAAAATCAGCCCCAGCATTTT. It is translated as CASSFGGGENQPQHF.

This clone showed up just a few times. CDR3: CATSTGLGDKNEQFF. The CDR3 bases are TGTGCCACCAGCACTGGACTGGGGGATAAGAATGAGCAGTTCTTC. V gene TRBV15 combines with J gene TRBJ2-1; D may correspond to TRBD1 or TRBD2 (5 bases each). Germline CDR1 reads LNHNV; CDR2 reads YYDKDF (reference sequence). Deletions cut 4 bases from V and 7 bases from J, with 17 bases between. The CDR3 is made up of 15 amino acids.

This clone showed up just a few times. Here the CDR3 reads CASSIRAMNTEAFF. The CDR3 region has the DNA TGTGCCAGTAGTATCCGCGCTATGAACACTGAAGCTTTCTTT. The rearrangement uses TRBV19 and TRBJ1-1; D remains ambiguous. Trimming took 3 bases from V and 0 from J, leaving 8 bases between them. Germline lookup yields CDR1 LNHDA and CDR2 SQIVND (reference sequence). The CDR3 consists of 14 residues.

This clone was seen a few times. The chain links TRBV5-6 to TRBJ1-5; 8 nucleotides align to TRBD1. V dropped 1 base and J dropped 4; count of bases not matched to a gene: 4. CDR1 is SGHDT, CDR2 YYEEEE, per germline. CDR3 length: 15 amino acids. The CDR3 region is CASSLRDRPNQPQHF. DNA for the CDR3: TGTGCCAGCAGCTTGAGGGACAGGCCGAATCAGCCCCAGCATTTT.

The chain recombines TRBV5-1 with TRBJ2-1; TRBD1 matches 8 bases. Germline assignment: CDR1 SGHRS and CDR2 YFSETQ. V lost 0 bases to trimming and J lost 9 bases; unmatched junction nucleotides: 8. The CDR3 loop spans 15 amino acids. This CDR3 is CASSLGDRRGFEQFF. The CDR3, as DNA: TGCGCCAGCAGCTTGGGGGACAGGCGGGGCTTTGAGCAGTTCTTC. The full variable domain, its missing parts supplied by reference TRBV5-1 and TRBJ2-1, is KAGVTQTPRYLIKTRGQQVTLSCSPISGHRSVSWYQQTPGQGLQFLFEYFSETQRNKGNFPGRFSGRQFSNSRSEMNVSTLELGDSALYLCASSLGDRRGFEQFFGPGTRLTVL.

The chain has TRBV6-5 and TRBJ2-3; 10 bases line up with TRBD2. CDR1 is MNHEY and CDR2 is SVGAGI in the germline V gene. Trimming removed 0 bases from V and 5 bases from J; junction bases left unmatched: 5. The CDR3 has 16 residues. The CDR3 region is CASSYSGLAGVDTQYF. The CDR3 nucleotides are TGTGCCAGCAGTTACTCGGGCCTAGCGGGGGTAGATACGCAGTATTTT.

This chain links TRBV7-2 with TRBJ1-5; 8 nucleotides line up with TRBD1. There are 16 residues in the CDR3. In germline, CDR1 is SGHTA, CDR2 FQGNSA. The V gene end was trimmed by 5 bases and the J gene end by 2 bases; junction bases not matched to a gene: 8. This chain's CDR3 is CASSTHGQGGNQPQHF. In DNA form, the CDR3 reads TGTGCCAGCAGCACACATGGACAGGGCGGCAATCAGCCCCAGCATTTT.

The chain links TRBV21-1 to TRBJ2-7; the table's D call TRBD1 went unverified against the DNA. TRBV21-1 is tagged as a pseudogene. The CDR3 is 11 residues long. The CDR3 DNA is TGTGCCAGCAGGACAGTCTACGAGCAGTACTTC. Its translation is CASRTVYEQYF.

V usage is TRBV28 and J usage is TRBJ1-4; 7 bases are a match to TRBD1. The CDR3 is 14 residues long. With V trimmed by 5 bases and J by 8 bases, 8 bases remained unmatched. Germline values: CDR1 MDHEN, CDR2 SYDVKM. CDR3 nucleotide sequence: TGTGCCAGCAGTACCTCCGGGACAGTCGAAAAACTGTTTTTT. Its protein product is CASSTSGTVEKLFF.

The V gene is TRBV28, the J gene TRBJ1-6; D is unclear. Germline V CDR1 and CDR2: MDHEN, SYDVKM. The CDR3 loop spans 14 amino acids. V was cut by 5 bases and J by 6 bases, with 11 bases left in between. In nucleotides, the CDR3 is TGTGCCAGCAGTCCCCTGGGGAGTAATTCACCCCTCCACTTT. Translating it yields CASSPLGSNSPLHF.

The chain links TRBV4-1 to TRBJ2-2; the D is unclear. Germline loops: CDR1 MGHRA, CDR2 YSYEKL. This CDR3 region has 14 residues. The V gene lost 7 bases and the J gene lost 2 bases, with 11 bases spanning the gap. CDR3 DNA sequence: TGCGCCAGCATCCCGACCGTTAACACCGGGGAGCTGTTTTTT. Translation gives CASIPTVNTGELFF.

The genes are TRBV5-8 and TRBJ2-5, with D perhaps TRBD1 or TRBD2 (6 bases each). Germline assignment: CDR1 SGHTS and CDR2 YDEGEE. The CDR3 consists of 16 residues. Trimming pared 4 bases from V and 4 bases from J, leaving 20 bases between. Here the CDR3 DNA reads TGTGCCAGCAGCCCGGGACGGGGGCCGGGTGGAGAGACCCAGTACTTC. This translates into CASSPGRGPGGETQYF.

The gene calls are TRBV11-3 and TRBJ2-1; 12 bases agree with TRBD2. Germline V gives CDR1 SGHNT, CDR2 YENEEA. J lost 4 bases, V lost 5 bases, and 6 bases had no gene match. The CDR3 is 16 amino acids. CDR3 amino acids: CASSPGLAGLYNEQFF. CDR3 bases: TGTGCCAGCAGCCCGGGACTAGCGGGTCTTTACAATGAGCAGTTCTTC.

The genes are TRBV6-1 and TRBJ1-1; 7 bases are a match to TRBD1. Per germline, CDR1 MNHNS and CDR2 SASEGT. V lost 9 bases to trimming and J lost 3 bases; unmatched junction nucleotides: 7. This CDR3 region has 13 residues. The CDR3 protein is CARSGQPYTEAFF. In DNA form, the CDR3 reads TGTGCCAGGTCGGGACAGCCGTACACTGAAGCTTTCTTT.

The V gene is TRBV5-1, the J gene TRBJ1-3, with a possible D match to TRBD1 (5 bases). The CDR3 sequence is 16 residues long. CDR1 and CDR2 from the germline V gene are SGHRS and YFSETQ. Trimming removed 4 bases from V and 0 bases from J, with 14 bases in between. For the CDR3, the DNA is TGCGCCAGCAGCCCGGCGGGGCCCGACTCTGGAAACACCATATATTTT. Protein product: CASSPAGPDSGNTIYF.

The chain carries TRBV25-1 and TRBJ1-5, with D possibly being TRBD1 (5 bases). V gave up 4 bases and J gave up 6 bases, with 16 bases separating them. Per the germline V gene, CDR1 is MGHDK and CDR2 is SYGVNS. The CDR3 has 15 residues. CDR3 nucleotide sequence: TGTGCCAGCAGTGGGGCGGATGGGGGTCGTCAGCCCCAGCATTTT. Encoded protein: CASSGADGGRQPQHF.

The V and J genes are TRBV7-9 and TRBJ2-5, with 7 bases fitting TRBD1. The V and J ends lost 5 bases and 1 base, in that order; junction bases with no gene match: 7. Germline V gene sequence: CDR1 SEHNR, CDR2 FQNEAQ (reference sequence). The CDR3 is 15 amino acids. The CDR3 DNA is TGTGCCAGCAGCAACGGGGACAGACTCCAAGAGACCCAGTACTTC. The encoded protein is CASSNGDRLQETQYF.

V is TRBV28 and J is TRBJ1-2; D may be TRBD1 (5 bases). There are 12 residues in the CDR3. The germline V gene has CDR1 MDHEN and CDR2 SYDVKM. V was pared by 6 bases and J by 13 bases, with 18 bases between. The CDR3 coding sequence is TGTGCCAGCAGCCTTGTCAACTCCGGGACCACCTTC. Encoded protein: CASSLVNSGTTF.

CDR3 region: CASTMGQANTEAFF. For the CDR3, the DNA is TGTGCCAGCACTATGGGACAGGCGAACACTGAAGCTTTCTTT. This rearrangement joins TRBV6-1 to TRBJ1-1; 8 nucleotides match TRBD1. The ends lost 7 bases at V and 1 base at J; junction bases unmatched: 5. Germline loops: CDR1 MNHNS, CDR2 SASEGT. The length of the CDR3 is 14 residues.